One sample yielded the 29 T cell receptor beta chains listed below, sequenced in a study of cytomegalovirus exposure and HLA in healthy donors. Vbeta (60) and Jbeta (13) primers were used in the PCR. Assay: immunoSEQ multiplex PCR; the TCRdb copy retains only in-frame clones and omits some. The table has some 95,000 clones, 55% to 80% seen once. Sequenced input: PBMCs. Source of these receptors: a female donor in good health and CMV-seronegative.

The rearrangement joins TRBV11-2 to TRBJ1-6; possibly TRBD1 for D (5 bases). CDR3 length equals 16 residues. Germline V gene data show CDR1 as SGHAT and CDR2 as FQNNGV. The ends were cut back, 3 bases at V and 7 bases at J, with 16 bases in the middle. The CDR3 is CASSLGRGGWNSPLHF. In DNA, the CDR3 is TGTGCCAGCAGCTTGGGACGGGGGGGTTGGAATTCACCCCTCCACTTT. The variable domain in full, with the rest retrieved from reference TRBV11-2 and TRBJ1-6, is EAGVAQSPRYKIIEKRQSVAFWCNPISGHATLYWYQQILGQGPKLLIQFQNNGVVDDSQLPKDRFSAERLKGVDSTLKIQPAKLEDSAVYLCASSLGRGGWNSPLHFGNGTRLTVT.

The rearrangement joins TRBV15 to TRBJ1-5; D is undetermined. Germline V CDR1 and CDR2: LNHNV, YYDKDF (reference sequence). With 0 bases removed from V and 0 bases from J, the gap between germline ends came to 6 bases. CDR3 length equals 15 residues. Written as DNA, the CDR3 is TGTGCCACCAGCAGAGAGAGGGATAGCAATCAGCCCCAGCATTTT. Translating it yields CATSRERDSNQPQHF.

The rearrangement uses TRBV6-6 and TRBJ1-2; 7 positions agree with TRBD1. After removal of 6 bases from V and 8 bases from J, the junction contained 15 bases not matched to a gene. Germline CDR1 reads MNHNY; CDR2 reads SVGAGI (reference sequence). CDR3 length: 15 amino acids. The CDR3 DNA reads as TGTGCCAGCAGCCATTACGCAGGAGGGGGCGAGGGCTACACCTTC. Amino acids: CASSHYAGGGEGYTF.

The V call is TRBV13, the J call TRBJ2-3; D gene ambiguous. Trimming removed 5 bases from V and 0 bases from J, with 15 bases in between. CDR1 is PRHDT and CDR2 is FYEKMQ in the germline V gene (reference sequence). The CDR3 has 16 residues. The CDR3 DNA follows: TGTGCCAGCAGCCCCCGACTCGTAATTAGCACAGATACGCAGTATTTT. Translating gives CASSPRLVISTDTQYF. The whole variable domain, remainder taken from reference TRBV13 and TRBJ2-3, is AAGVIQSPRHLIKEKRETATLKCYPIPRHDTVYWYQQGPGQDPQFLISFYEKMQSDKGSIPDRFSAQQFSDYHSELNMSSLELGDSALYFCASSPRLVISTDTQYFGPGTRLTVL.

This chain uses TRBV6-6 with TRBJ2-7; D perhaps matches TRBD2 (6 bases). V lost 2 bases, J lost 7 bases, and 18 bases lay in between. This CDR3 region has 15 residues. Germline CDR1 is MNHNY and CDR2 is SVGAGI (reference sequence). CDR3 loop: CASSYIRPGSGEQYF. CDR3 DNA sequence: TGTGCCAGCAGTTACATCCGACCCGGGAGCGGGGAGCAGTACTTC.

The chain carries TRBV6-1 and TRBJ2-5; TRBD2 agrees at 12 bases. Per germline, CDR1 MNHNS and CDR2 SASEGT. The trim removed 4 bases at V and 1 base at J, leaving 1 base unmatched. This CDR3 is built from 15 residues. In DNA, the CDR3 is TGTGCCAGCAGTGTACTAGCGGGGGGCCAAGAGACCCAGTACTTC. Encoded protein: CASSVLAGGQETQYF.

The table lists this clone with a few counts. The chain combines TRBV19 with TRBJ1-2; no firm D call. Germline V gives CDR1 LNHDA, CDR2 SQIVND (reference sequence). The CDR3 is 13 amino acids. Trimming left V 6 bases short and J 4 bases short, with 12 bases between. DNA for the CDR3: TGTGCCAGTAGCACCACTTTTACCTATGGCTACACCTTC. It specifies CASSTTFTYGYTF. Combining the CDR3 with reference TRBV19 and TRBJ1-2 gives the whole variable domain DGGITQSPKYLFRKEGQNVTLSCEQNLNHDAMYWYRQDPGQGLRLIYYSQIVNDFQKGDIAEGYSVSREKKESFPLTVTSAQKNPTAFYLCASSTTFTYGYTFGSGTRLTVV.

The chain combines TRBV25-1 with TRBJ2-7; 7 bases are shared with TRBD2. CDR3 length equals 13 residues. V shed 2 bases and J 6 bases; nucleotides not matched to a gene: 4. Germline V lookup: CDR1 MGHDK, CDR2 SYGVNS. The CDR3 bases are TGTGCCAGCAGTGAAATAGTAGCGGGCGAGCAGTACTTC. This sequence encodes CASSEIVAGEQYF.

V is TRBV4-2 and J is TRBJ2-2, with 9 bases identical to TRBD2. Unmatched junction bases numbered 6, after V lost 0 bases and J lost 7 bases. Germline CDR1 is LGHNA and CDR2 is YNFKEQ. CDR3 length: 16 residues. CDR3 amino acids: CASSQDSLAGIGELFF. CDR3 nucleotides: TGTGCCAGCAGCCAAGATAGCCTAGCGGGAATCGGGGAGCTGTTTTTT.

This clone was recorded a few times. The chain links TRBV6-1 to TRBJ2-7; tentative D call: TRBD1 (6 bases). The CDR3 is 17 amino acids. V lost 1 base to trimming and J lost 0 bases, with 16 bases between them. Germline V CDR1 and CDR2: MNHNS, SASEGT. Here the CDR3 DNA reads TGTGCCAGCAGTGAAGATGGGACACGTGCGAGCTCCTACGAGCAGTACTTC. Amino acid sequence: CASSEDGTRASSYEQYF.

The CDR3 region is CASSLRAGGETQYF. CDR3 sequence (DNA): TGTGCCAGCAGCTTAAGAGCGGGAGGGGAGACCCAGTACTTC. This chain uses TRBV7-2 with TRBJ2-5; 10 bases are shared with TRBD2. V was clipped by 2 bases and J by 5 bases; unmatched bases: 2. Germline CDR1 is SGHTA and CDR2 is FQGNSA. CDR3 length: 14 amino acids.

The V call is TRBV7-9, the J call TRBJ2-7; 8 bases agree with TRBD2. The J segment lost 4 bases and the V segment lost 0 bases, leaving 5 bases of the junction unmatched. The CDR3 has 15 residues. Germline-derived CDR1 and CDR2 are SEHNR and FQNEAQ (reference sequence). CDR3 nucleotides: TGTGCCAGCAGCTTAGCCTTAGCGGGACCTTACGAGCAGTACTTC. It specifies CASSLALAGPYEQYF.

This sequence joins TRBV6-1 and TRBJ1-2, with D possibly being TRBD1 (6 bases). Germline CDR1 is MNHNS and CDR2 is SASEGT. The CDR3 is 14 amino acids. V lost 2 bases to trimming and J lost 5 bases, with 12 bases between them. The CDR3 DNA reads as TGTGCCAGCAGTGAATCGGGACAACTTTATGGCTACACCTTC. Its translation is CASSESGQLYGYTF.

The CDR3 is CASSLVTLGGQYF. As DNA, the CDR3 is TGTGCCAGCAGCTTAGTAACTCTAGGAGGGCAGTATTTT. This chain links TRBV7-8 with TRBJ2-3; TRBD2 is a possible D gene (5 bases). V lost 1 base and J 11 bases, leaving 13 bases between the germline ends. CDR1 SGHVS and CDR2 FQNEAQ come from the germline V gene. The length of the CDR3 is 13 residues. Using reference TRBV7-8 and TRBJ2-3 for the parts outside the CDR3, the full variable domain is GAGVSQSPRYKVAKRGQDVALRCDPISGHVSLFWYQQALGQGPEFLTYFQNEAQLDKSGLPSDRFFAERPEGSVSTLKIQRTQQEDSAVYLCASSLVTLGGQYFGPGTRLTVL.

J is TRBJ2-5 and V is TRBV20-1; 7 nucleotides line up with TRBD1. CDR3 length: 11 residues. The germline V gene has CDR1 DFQATT and CDR2 SNEGSKA (reference sequence). The CDR3 sequence: CSGTARETQYF. Here the CDR3 DNA reads TGCAGCGGGACAGCCCGCGAGACCCAGTACTTC.

This rearrangement joins TRBV6-1 to TRBJ2-3; D is possibly TRBD2 (7 bases). The CDR3 runs to 16 residues. The ends were cut back, 2 bases at V and 0 bases at J, with 12 bases in the middle. Germline V gene data show CDR1 as MNHNS and CDR2 as SASEGT. The CDR3 DNA sequence: TGTGCCAGCAGTGAAAGAGGGGGGGTAAGCACAGATACGCAGTATTTT. Encoded protein: CASSERGGVSTDTQYF.

This clone turned up a few times. The chain couples TRBV4-1 to TRBJ2-7; no firm D call. The CDR3 covers 15 residues. Germline assignment: CDR1 MGHRA and CDR2 YSYEKL. The V and J ends lost 1 base and 1 base respectively, with 11 bases between them. CDR3 in amino acids: CASSQAQDTSYEQYF. The CDR3 region has the DNA TGCGCCAGCAGCCAAGCTCAAGACACTTCCTACGAGCAGTACTTC.

The chain couples TRBV2 to TRBJ2-5; 9 bases match TRBD2. The germline CDR1 and CDR2 sequences are SNHLY and FYNNEI. The trim removed 6 bases at V and 0 bases at J, leaving 8 bases unmatched. This CDR3 region has 16 residues. CDR3 sequence (DNA): TGTGCCAGCAGATATGTGGCGGGGGGGTACCAAGAGACCCAGTACTTC. It encodes CASRYVAGGYQETQYF.

This chain joins TRBV7-2 and TRBJ1-2, with 10 bases lining up with TRBD1. The V gene's germline CDR1 is SGHTA and CDR2 FQGNSA. The V segment lost 1 base and the J segment 4 bases; nucleotides outside the gene matches: 0. This CDR3 contains 14 residues. Written as DNA, the CDR3 is TGTGCCAGCAGCTTAGGGGACAGGGGCTATGGCTACACCTTC. Amino acids: CASSLGDRGYGYTF.

This rearrangement joins TRBV30 to TRBJ2-7; D unclear. Germline-derived CDR1 and CDR2 are GTSNPN and SVGIG (reference sequence). The V and J ends lost 0 bases and 2 bases respectively, with 11 bases between them. There are 14 residues in the CDR3. The CDR3: CAWSVLGLPYEQYF. CDR3 DNA sequence: TGTGCCTGGAGTGTGCTGGGCCTCCCCTACGAGCAGTACTTC.

The gene calls are TRBV7-2 and TRBJ1-1; the D gene is possibly TRBD1 (5 bases). Trimming pared 2 bases from V and 6 bases from J, leaving 13 bases between. In germline, CDR1 is SGHTA, CDR2 FQGNSA. CDR3 length: 14 amino acids. CDR3 protein: CASSLSGGRAEAFF. DNA of the CDR3: TGTGCCAGCAGCTTAAGTGGGGGGAGGGCTGAAGCTTTCTTT.

The rearrangement joins TRBV27 to TRBJ2-7; possible D gene TRBD2, 5 bases. V shed 5 bases and J shed 4 bases, with 15 bases lying between them. CDR3 length: 14 amino acids. The germline gives CDR1 MNHEY, CDR2 SMNVEV (reference sequence). The CDR3 sequence: CASSPVRERYEQYF. CDR3 DNA sequence: TGTGCCAGCAGTCCGGTAAGGGAGAGGTACGAGCAGTACTTC.

This clone has ten or more counts. This sequence joins TRBV6-6 and TRBJ2-7; possibly TRBD1 for D (6 bases). Trimming cost V 6 bases and J 0 bases, with 15 bases left between them. Germline V gene data show CDR1 as MNHNY and CDR2 as SVGAGI (reference sequence). The CDR3 runs to 15 residues. CDR3 DNA: TGTGCCAGCAGACTCGAGACAGGTAGCTCCTACGAGCAGTACTTC. It specifies CASRLETGSSYEQYF.

The CDR3 sequence is CASELIANTEAFF. The CDR3 nucleotides are TGTGCCAGCGAGCTTATTGCGAACACTGAAGCTTTCTTT. The rearrangement links TRBV14 to TRBJ1-1; no firm D call. The V gene lost 8 bases and the J gene lost 1 base, with 11 bases spanning the gap. The CDR3 has 13 residues. Germline V CDR1 and CDR2: SGHDN, FVKESK.

This sequence joins TRBV2 and TRBJ2-7; 9 bases are shared with TRBD1. The V gene's germline CDR1 is SNHLY and CDR2 FYNNEI. J lost 6 bases, V lost 8 bases, and 5 bases had no gene match. This CDR3 comprises 12 residues. The CDR3 DNA reads TGTGCCAGCTCGACAGGGGGTCGCGAGCAGTACTTC. Protein product: CASSTGGREQYF.

The chain is built from TRBV7-9 and TRBJ1-2, with D unclear. Trimming left V 4 bases short and J 1 base short, with 7 bases between. This CDR3 has 13 amino acids. Germline assignment: CDR1 SEHNR and CDR2 FQNEAQ (reference sequence). The CDR3 sequence: CASSYTDNYGYTF. The CDR3 bases are TGTGCCAGCAGCTACACAGATAACTATGGCTACACCTTC.

The chain combines TRBV19 with TRBJ1-1; weak D call: TRBD1 (5 bases). Trimming stripped 5 bases from V and 5 bases from J, with 12 bases between. The CDR3 covers 13 residues. Germline values: CDR1 LNHDA, CDR2 SQIVND (reference sequence). The CDR3 bases are TGTGCCAGTAGTCCCTGGGGGAGGACTGAAGCTTTCTTT. Translation: CASSPWGRTEAFF.

The chain joins TRBV6-5 to TRBJ1-2; no clear D. The CDR3 is 14 amino acids. V lost 1 base, J lost 2 bases, and 8 bases lay in between. CDR1 is MNHEY and CDR2 is SVGAGI in the germline V gene. CDR3 residues: CASSYFRGNYGYTF. CDR3 nucleotides: TGTGCCAGCAGTTACTTCCGAGGAAACTATGGCTACACCTTC.

The chain employs TRBV30 and TRBJ2-3; D may be TRBD2 (6 bases). The length of the CDR3 is 15 residues. Looked up from germline, CDR1 is GTSNPN and CDR2 is SVGIG (reference sequence). The V gene lost 8 bases and the J gene lost 0 bases, with 18 bases spanning the gap. The CDR3 protein is CAADLGLASTDTQYF. CDR3 in DNA: TGTGCCGCGGACCTGGGACTCGCTAGCACAGATACGCAGTATTTT.